What follows are 18 T cell receptor beta chains derived from one specimen sequenced in a study of blood T cells in healthy people across ages. Through a sample-barcoded 5' primer and a J-beta primer mix, a second PCR was run for roughly 6 to 11 cycles. TCRdb analysed the 5' RACE reads with MiXCR anew, one entry per CDR3 protein. The sample comprises hundreds of thousands of distinct CDR3 sequences, 58% of which are singletons, and more than 35% rests with the top ten. The sequenced sample was blood. These receptors came from a man aged 55 to 69 in good health.

V usage is TRBV7-2 and J usage is TRBJ2-7; no clear D. The closer fit of TRBJ2-5 to the DNA end suggests the J call may be wrong. The CDR3 loop spans 14 amino acids. Germline V gives CDR1 SGHTA, CDR2 FQGNSA. The CDR3 DNA follows: TGTGCCAGCAGCTTAGCTCCAGCTGTAGAGACCCAGTACTTC. This sequence encodes CASSLAPAVETQYF.

The chain joins TRBV2 to TRBJ2-3; 14 bases agree with TRBD2. The length of the CDR3 is 15 residues. Germline values: CDR1 SNHLY, CDR2 FYNNEI. J lost 8 bases, V lost 5 bases, and 6 bases had no gene match. The DNA for the CDR3 is TGTGCCAGCAGTCCCGGACTAGCGGGAGGCCTTACGCAGTATTTT. This gives the protein CASSPGLAGGLTQYF.

The rearrangement joins TRBV27 to TRBJ1-2; 8 bases map to TRBD1. With V trimmed by 6 bases and J by 8 bases, 8 bases remained unmatched. Germline-derived CDR1 and CDR2 are MNHEY and SMNVEV (reference sequence). The length of the CDR3 is 13 residues. This chain's CDR3 is CASRGQGASGYTF. The DNA of the CDR3 is TGTGCCAGCAGGGGTCAGGGGGCTTCGGGCTACACCTTC.

The chain is built from TRBV25-1 and TRBJ2-1; D not certain. Trimming stripped 4 bases from V and 5 bases from J, with 9 bases between. Germline loops: CDR1 MGHDK, CDR2 SYGVNS. CDR3 length: 13 amino acids. The CDR3 here is CASSVHGHNEQFF. The CDR3 DNA is TGTGCCAGCAGTGTGCACGGACACAATGAGCAGTTCTTC.

This sequence joins TRBV20-1 and TRBJ2-1; unclear D gene. The CDR3 has 14 residues. V lost 1 base and J 6 bases, leaving 13 bases between the germline ends. Germline CDR1 DFQATT, CDR2 SNEGSKA (reference sequence). CDR3 nucleotides: TGCAGTGCTAGAGCGGGCCTTTCTCTCAATGAGCAGTTCTTC. It translates to CSARAGLSLNEQFF.

The rearrangement joins TRBV3-1 to TRBJ1-2, with D perhaps TRBD1 (6 bases). Germline V gives CDR1 LGHDT, CDR2 YNNKEL (reference sequence). Trimming left V 1 base short and J 4 bases short, with 13 bases between. The CDR3 covers 15 residues. CDR3 DNA: TGTGCCAGCAGCCAAGGTGGGGGGCGCGTCTATGGCTACACCTTC. Residues: CASSQGGGRVYGYTF.

Ten or more counts support this clonotype. The V and J genes are TRBV15 and TRBJ1-5; 10 nucleotides align to TRBD1. The germline V gene encodes CDR1 LNHNV and CDR2 YYDKDF (reference sequence). V was pared by 0 bases and J by 4 bases, with 0 bases of the junction left unmatched. CDR3 length: 15 residues. CDR3 nucleotide sequence: TGTGCCACCAGCAGAGAGGGACAGGGGAATCAGCCCCAGCATTTT. It specifies CATSREGQGNQPQHF.

The V call is TRBV20-1, the J call TRBJ2-7; 8 nucleotides agree with TRBD1. The J call is uncertain, as TRBJ2-5 better fits the DNA end. Per the germline V gene, CDR1 is DFQATT and CDR2 is SNEGSKA (reference sequence). The CDR3 has 11 residues. DNA of the CDR3: TGCAGTCCAGGGGGCCGGGAGACCCAGTACTTC. Protein: CSPGGRETQYF.

V is TRBV7-9 and J is TRBJ2-4; D unclear. The V end lost 4 bases, the J end lost 7 bases, and 17 bases lay between the germline ends. CDR1 is SEHNR and CDR2 is FQNEAQ in the germline V gene (reference sequence). The CDR3 is made up of 15 amino acids. The CDR3 DNA reads as TGTGCCAGCAGCTGGGGTCGAGTAGTCGGGAACATTCAGTACTTC. Its protein product is CASSWGRVVGNIQYF.

The chain carries TRBV7-9 and TRBJ2-1, with unresolved D. CDR1 is SEHNR, CDR2 FQNEAQ, per germline (reference sequence). The CDR3 consists of 13 residues. Trimming removed 1 base from V and 7 bases from J, with 8 bases in between. DNA for the CDR3: TGTGCCAGCAGCTTAGATGGATGGAATGAGCAGTTCTTC. Protein product: CASSLDGWNEQFF.

This chain connects TRBV7-8 to TRBJ2-3; 11 nucleotides line up with TRBD2. The V and J ends lost 5 bases and 5 bases, in that order; junction bases with no gene match: 6. There are 15 residues in the CDR3. Germline CDR1 SGHVS, CDR2 FQNEAQ. The CDR3 spells CASSISGGAGDTQYF. As DNA, the CDR3 is TGTGCCAGCAGCATTAGCGGGGGGGCCGGAGATACGCAGTATTTT.

Comment on this clonotype: An end of the junction differs from the germline gene, which may be a read error. The rearrangement joins TRBV7-9 to TRBJ1-6, with D unresolved. This CDR3 comprises 12 residues. Germline CDR1 and CDR2: SEHNR and FQNEAQ (reference sequence). CDR3 in DNA: TGTACCAGCAGCTTTGGGGATTCACCCCTCCACTTT. This translates into CTSSFGDSPLHF.

This chain links TRBV27 with TRBJ2-4; D is possibly TRBD1 (6 bases). The tail of the sequence fits TRBJ2-7 better, so the J call may be wrong. The CDR3 consists of 14 residues. Per the germline V gene, CDR1 is MNHEY and CDR2 is SMNVEV (reference sequence). This chain's CDR3 is CASSLYRDSYEQYF. The CDR3 coding sequence is TGTGCCAGCAGTCTATACAGGGATTCCTACGAGCAGTACTTC.

This clonotype came up a few times. The chain is built from TRBV6-6 and TRBJ2-1; unclear D gene. The ends were cut back, 5 bases at V and 4 bases at J, with 6 bases in the middle. Germline CDR1 and CDR2: MNHNY and SVGAGI (reference sequence). The CDR3 has 12 amino acids. The CDR3 region has the DNA TGTGCCAGCAGTCGACCTTACAATGAGCAGTTCTTC. Protein: CASSRPYNEQFF.

The rearrangement links TRBV3-1 to TRBJ2-7; TRBD1 matches at 7 bases. The better agreement between TRBJ2-5 and the DNA end casts doubt on the J call. Germline assignment: CDR1 LGHDT and CDR2 YNNKEL (reference sequence). CDR3 length: 15 amino acids. The CDR3 sequence is CASSPFQGGGETQYF. The DNA of the CDR3 is TGTGCCAGCAGCCCCTTCCAAGGGGGCGGTGAGACCCAGTACTTC.

Details on this clonotype: At one boundary the junction diverges from the germline segment, which might be a read error. The chain combines TRBV7-8 with TRBJ2-7; 14 bases agree with TRBD2. Germline CDR1 is SGHVS and CDR2 is FQNEAQ. The CDR3 has 17 residues. The CDR3 coding sequence is TGTGCCAGCGGCTTTGGACTAGCGGGGGGCGTATCCTACGAGCAGTACTTC. Amino acid sequence: CASGFGLAGGVSYEQYF.

J is TRBJ1-6 and V is TRBV4-1; D gene uncertain. Trimming left V 1 base short and J 0 bases short, with 7 bases between. CDR1 and CDR2 from the germline V gene are MGHRA and YSYEKL. CDR3 length: 16 residues. The DNA for the CDR3 is TGCGCCAGCAGCCAAGGGCCGAGCTCCTATAATTCACCCCTCCACTTT. Its protein is CASSQGPSSYNSPLHF.

As to this clonotype: The junction shows a germline mismatch at one end, possibly a read error. This sequence joins TRBV7-9 and TRBJ2-1; D unclear. There are 13 residues in the CDR3. Germline CDR1 and CDR2: SEHNR and FQNEAQ (reference sequence). In nucleotides, the CDR3 is TGTACCAGCAGCCCCTTTTTCTACAATGAGCAGTTCTTC. This sequence encodes CTSSPFFYNEQFF.